These 19 T cell receptor beta chains were all obtained from the same sample, sequenced in a study of blood T cells in healthy people across ages. A J-beta primer mix and a sample-barcoded 5' primer were used in a second PCR of roughly 7 to 12 cycles. TCRdb fed the 5' RACE reads into MiXCR, producing one record per CDR3 protein. Counted here are around 1,000,000 distinct CDR3 sequences, about two fifths occurring once; the ten biggest clones make up over 10%. The sequencing sample was made of blood. Source of these receptors: a young man in good health.

On this clonotype: The germline gene is not matched at one end of the junction; a read error may be the cause. This rearrangement joins TRBV20-1 to TRBJ1-4; D uncertain. Per germline, CDR1 DFQATT and CDR2 SNEGSKA (reference sequence). The CDR3 extends over 13 amino acids. CDR3 protein: CSSRRGPNEKLFF. CDR3 bases: TGCAGTTCTAGACGGGGTCCTAATGAAAAACTGTTTTTT.

This clonotype was counted between two and nine times. V gene TRBV6-2 or TRBV6-3 combines with J gene TRBJ2-1; D may be TRBD1 (5 bases). The length of the CDR3 is 16 residues. Trimming left V 1 base short and J 0 bases short, with 10 bases between. Germline loops: CDR1 MNHEY, CDR2 SVGEGT. Here the CDR3 DNA reads TGTGCCAGCAGTTACTTGGGGCCCCTCTCCTACAATGAGCAGTTCTTC. It specifies CASSYLGPLSYNEQFF.

This clonotype turned up a few times. The chain carries TRBV11-1 and TRBJ2-7; D unresolved. V lost 0 bases and J 0 bases, leaving 9 bases between the germline ends. CDR1 SGHAT and CDR2 FQDESV come from the germline V gene (reference sequence). The CDR3 loop spans 15 amino acids. CDR3 sequence (DNA): TGTGCCAGCAGCTTAGCGTTAGGTGACTCCTACGAGCAGTACTTC. Protein product: CASSLALGDSYEQYF.

This clonotype showed up just a few times. The chain uses TRBV27 and TRBJ1-1, with unresolved D. The CDR3 contains 15 residues. CDR1 and CDR2 from the germline V gene are MNHEY and SMNVEV (reference sequence). V was trimmed by 6 bases and J by 1 base, leaving 15 bases between them. The DNA of the CDR3 is TGTGCCAGCAGCCAAGACCGGCCAAGGAACACTGAAGCTTTCTTT. Its translation is CASSQDRPRNTEAFF.

This clonotype has just a few counts. This rearrangement joins TRBV9 to TRBJ2-7, with a weak D call TRBD1 (6 bases). The V end was cut by 4 bases, the J end by 2 bases, with 13 bases between. Germline CDR1 reads SGDLS; CDR2 reads YYNGEE. This CDR3 contains 14 residues. The CDR3 is CASSPWDTTYEQYF. The CDR3 DNA follows: TGTGCCAGCAGCCCTTGGGACACCACCTACGAGCAGTACTTC.

The V gene is TRBV28, the J gene TRBJ2-7; tentative D call: TRBD1 (6 bases). The ends were cut back, 3 bases at V and 6 bases at J, with 18 bases in the middle. This CDR3 is built from 15 residues. CDR1 is MDHEN and CDR2 is SYDVKM in the germline V gene. CDR3 amino acids: CASSLDPSGDGEQYF. In DNA form, the CDR3 reads TGTGCCAGCAGTTTGGACCCCTCAGGGGATGGCGAGCAGTACTTC. Based on the CDR3 plus reference TRBV28 and TRBJ2-7, the full variable domain is DVKVTQSSRYLVKRTGEKVFLECVQDMDHENMFWYRQDPGLGLRLIYFSYDVKMKEKGDIPEGYSVSREKKERFSLILESASTNQTSMYLCASSLDPSGDGEQYFGPGTRLTVT.

With regard to this clonotype: This clone may be a read error of a much larger clone one base away. The DNA of the CDR3 is TGTGCCATCAGTGAATACAGGGACCAAGAGACCCAGTTCTTC. The encoded protein is CAISEYRDQETQFF. The V and J genes are TRBV10-3 and TRBJ2-5, with D perhaps matching TRBD1 (6 bases). The J call is doubtful: the DNA matches TRBJ2-1 better. In germline, CDR1 is ENHRY, CDR2 SYGVKD. The CDR3 is 14 amino acids.

The V gene is TRBV7-9, the J gene TRBJ1-4; D is perhaps TRBD1 (6 bases). There are 15 residues in the CDR3. Germline CDR1 SEHNR, CDR2 FQNEAQ (reference sequence). Between the trimmed V and J ends, which lost 5 bases and 5 bases, there was a span of 15 bases. Written as DNA, the CDR3 is TGTGCCAGCAGCAATACAGGGACACGGAATGAAAAACTGTTTTTT. Translating gives CASSNTGTRNEKLFF.

A few counts support this clonotype. The chain links TRBV5-1 to TRBJ2-1, with D possibly matching TRBD2 (6 bases). Germline loops: CDR1 SGHRS, CDR2 YFSETQ. The CDR3 is made up of 15 amino acids. V lost 0 bases to trimming and J lost 4 bases, with 11 bases between them. For the CDR3, the DNA is TGCGCCAGCAGCTTGGGAGAGCGGGTTTACAATGAGCAGTTCTTC. This translates into CASSLGERVYNEQFF.

This clonotype was seen a few times. The chain employs TRBV2 and TRBJ1-1; D remains ambiguous. V was pared by 8 bases and J by 1 base, with 5 bases between. The CDR3 has 11 residues. Looked up from germline, CDR1 is SNHLY and CDR2 is FYNNEI. The CDR3 nucleotides are TGTGCCAGCGTTCGGAACACTGAAGCTTTCTTT. It codes for CASVRNTEAFF.

CDR3 loop: CASTRFLQQIGGYTF. The CDR3 DNA reads as TGTGCCAGCACCCGTTTCTTGCAACAGATAGGGGGCTACACCTTC. J is TRBJ1-2 and V is TRBV5-4; D uncertain. The germline gives CDR1 SGHNT, CDR2 YYREEE (reference sequence). The CDR3 spans 15 residues. The germline V and J ends were trimmed by 6 bases and 8 bases, with 23 bases remaining between them.

This clonotype was observed a few times. J is TRBJ2-2 and V is TRBV7-2; D is unresolved. CDR1 SGHTA and CDR2 FQGNSA come from the germline V gene. Trimming pared 5 bases from V and 0 bases from J, leaving 13 bases between. This CDR3 has 16 amino acids. CDR3 in DNA: TGTGCCAGCAGCGACACCTTAGGCACGAACACCGGGGAGCTGTTTTTT. As protein: CASSDTLGTNTGELFF.

In regard to this clonotype: This clone may be a read error of a much larger clone one base away. The chain joins TRBV20-1 to TRBJ2-5, with TRBD2 identical over 9 bases. V was pared by 7 bases and J by 11 bases, with 11 bases of the junction left unmatched. The CDR3 spans 12 residues. The germline V gene has CDR1 DFQATT and CDR2 SNEGSKA (reference sequence). CDR3 coding DNA: TGCAGTGTAGAGCGGGGGGTCTACGTGCAGTACTTC. It encodes CSVERGVYVQYF.

The J gene is TRBJ2-5, the V gene TRBV20-1, with D perhaps given as TRBD1 or TRBD2 (5 bases each). V lost 2 bases, J lost 11 bases, and 18 bases lay in between. From germline, CDR1 is DFQATT and CDR2 SNEGSKA (reference sequence). This CDR3 is built from 13 residues. CDR3 coding DNA: TGCAGTGCTAGACCAGGGTACGGGAATGAGCAGTACTTC. Encoded protein: CSARPGYGNEQYF.

The chain uses TRBV5-6 and TRBJ1-1, with D unresolved. Germline V gene sequence: CDR1 SGHDT, CDR2 YYEEEE. V was cut by 5 bases and J by 5 bases, with 16 bases left in between. CDR3 size: 14 residues. The CDR3 region is CASSFQADGTEAFF. The CDR3 DNA is TGTGCCAGCAGTTTTCAGGCAGATGGAACTGAAGCTTTCTTT.

As for this clonotype: A read error may produce the germline difference seen at one junction end. This chain joins TRBV4-1 and TRBJ2-5; D may match TRBD1 or TRBD2 (6 bases each). The CDR3 has 14 residues. From germline, CDR1 is MGHRA and CDR2 YSYEKL. The CDR3 DNA reads TGCACCAGCAGCCAAGGGGGGAGAAAAGAGACCCAGTACTTC. Translating gives CTSSQGGRKETQYF.

This chain joins TRBV20-1 and TRBJ2-1, with 8 bases matching TRBD2. This CDR3 spans 16 amino acids. V gave up 3 bases and J gave up 13 bases; unmatched junction bases: 20. Per germline, CDR1 DFQATT and CDR2 SNEGSKA (reference sequence). CDR3 bases: TGCAGTGCTAGCCCCCCTGGCGGGGGGTACAGAGAGACCCAGTTCTTC. Translating gives CSASPPGGGYRETQFF.

The rearrangement uses TRBV20-1 and TRBJ2-1, with 9 bases identical to TRBD1. V shed 5 bases, J shed 6 bases, and the junction held 2 bases outside the gene matches. The CDR3 has 12 amino acids. Germline V lookup: CDR1 DFQATT, CDR2 SNEGSKA (reference sequence). The CDR3 spells CSAPDRGNEQFF. The CDR3 DNA sequence: TGCAGTGCTCCGGACAGGGGCAATGAGCAGTTCTTC.

V gene TRBV4-3 combines with J gene TRBJ1-3; D gene ambiguous. The germline V gene has CDR1 LGHNA and CDR2 YSLEER. The length of the CDR3 is 15 residues. The ends were cut back, 1 base at V and 2 bases at J, with 9 bases in the middle. The CDR3 loop reads CASSQGLGAGNTIYF. The CDR3 nucleotides are TGCGCCAGCAGCCAAGGTTTGGGAGCTGGAAACACCATATATTTT.